Shown below are 12 T cell receptor beta chains from a single sample sequenced in a study of early T cells in non-severe SARS-CoV-2 infection. Via MiXCR, TCRdb re-called the 5' RACE reads, giving one row per CDR3 protein. The sample has tens of thousands of distinct CDR3 sequences, 9% to 10% seen once. Sequenced here: whole blood, sampled at baseline. The receptors shown here come from an adult who was a healthcare worker with PCR-confirmed SARS-CoV-2 infection or an uninfected control (not recorded which).

The chain recombines TRBV24-1 with TRBJ2-2; D is ambiguous. The CDR3 totals 14 residues. Germline loops: CDR1 KGHDR, CDR2 SFDVKD. V lost 6 bases and J 0 bases, leaving 7 bases between the germline ends. The CDR3 nucleotides read TGTGCCACCAGTCAGGTCGCGAACACCGGGGAGCTGTTTTTT. Protein product: CATSQVANTGELFF.

In its sample, this clonotype was seen a few times. CDR3 sequence: CASSLTSGIYNEQFF. For the CDR3, the DNA is TGTGCCAGCAGTCTGACTAGCGGGATTTACAATGAGCAGTTCTTC. The genes are TRBV7-3 and TRBJ2-1; 11 nucleotides align to TRBD2. The V gene end was trimmed by 6 bases and the J gene end by 4 bases; junction bases not matched to a gene: 5. This CDR3 is built from 15 residues. Germline CDR1 is SGHTA and CDR2 is FQGTGA.

This clonotype was counted only a few times. The chain carries TRBV20-1 and TRBJ2-7; D not resolved. V lost 2 bases, J lost 0 bases, and 5 bases lay in between. CDR1 is DFQATT and CDR2 is SNEGSKA in the germline V gene (reference sequence). The CDR3 contains 12 residues. Written as DNA, the CDR3 is TGCAGTGCTAGAACGGACTCCTACGAGCAGTACTTC. Protein product: CSARTDSYEQYF.

This clonotype showed up many times. The chain uses TRBV28 and TRBJ1-1; D unresolved. CDR3 length equals 12 residues. Per germline, CDR1 MDHEN and CDR2 SYDVKM. The V end lost 8 bases, the J end lost 5 bases, and 12 bases lay between the germline ends. The CDR3 reads CASGEVLTEAFF. The DNA for the CDR3 is TGTGCCAGCGGGGAGGTTTTGACTGAAGCTTTCTTT.

The table lists this clonotype with many counts. The chain is built from TRBV27 and TRBJ2-7; unclear D gene. Germline loops: CDR1 MNHEY, CDR2 SMNVEV (reference sequence). The V gene lost 3 bases and the J gene lost 3 bases, with 21 bases spanning the gap. The CDR3 extends over 17 amino acids. The CDR3 DNA is TGTGCCAGCAGTTTTAGACGCGGCCTAGGTGTGGTCTACGAGCAGTACTTC. Protein product: CASSFRRGLGVVYEQYF.

This clonotype was detected many times. The chain combines TRBV6-4 with TRBJ2-2, with D unresolved. The CDR3 covers 13 residues. Germline values: CDR1 MRHNA, CDR2 SNTAGT. Trimming took off 5 bases at V and 0 bases at J, with 4 bases between the two ends. DNA for the CDR3: TGTGCCAGCAGTTTGTCGAACACCGGGGAGCTGTTTTTT. Protein: CASSLSNTGELFF.

This clonotype was counted ten times or more. V gene TRBV12-3 or TRBV12-4 combines with J gene TRBJ2-7; TRBD2 matches 9 bases. The CDR3 consists of 13 residues. V shed 3 bases and J 5 bases; nucleotides not matched to a gene: 2. CDR3 loop: CASSFKRGDEQYF. CDR3 in DNA: TGTGCCAGCAGTTTTAAGCGGGGGGACGAGCAGTACTTC.

This clonotype was picked up many times. The chain employs TRBV10-3 and TRBJ2-1; TRBD2 agrees at 8 bases. CDR3 length: 15 amino acids. Germline V gene sequence: CDR1 ENHRY, CDR2 SYGVKD. J lost 6 bases, V lost 6 bases, and 10 bases had no gene match. The CDR3 DNA reads TGTGCCATCAGAGGGCCCGGGACTAGAGGCAATGAGCAGTTCTTC. Translating it yields CAIRGPGTRGNEQFF.

This clonotype appeared a few times. V usage is TRBV7-2 and J usage is TRBJ2-4; 8 nucleotides agree with TRBD1. The CDR3 length is 15 residues. Germline values: CDR1 SGHTA, CDR2 FQGNSA. The V gene end was trimmed by 5 bases and the J gene end by 3 bases; junction bases not matched to a gene: 6. For the CDR3, the DNA is TGTGCCAGCAGCGAAGGACAGGGAGGCAAAAACATTCAGTACTTC. It translates to CASSEGQGGKNIQYF. Full variable domain (outside the CDR3, taken from reference TRBV7-2 and TRBJ2-4): GAGVSQSPSNKVTEKGKDVELRCDPISGHTALYWYRQSLGQGLEFLIYFQGNSAPDKSGLPSDRFSAERTGGSVSTLTIQRTQQEDSAVYLCASSEGQGGKNIQYFGAGTRLSVL.

The CDR3 reads CSATGVTGELFF. The CDR3 DNA reads TGCAGTGCTACAGGGGTCACCGGGGAGCTGTTTTTT. The chain carries TRBV20-1 and TRBJ2-2, with D perhaps TRBD1 (6 bases). CDR1 is DFQATT, CDR2 SNEGSKA, per germline (reference sequence). The V gene lost 4 bases and the J gene lost 4 bases, with 7 bases spanning the gap. This CDR3 is 12 amino acids long.

The chain employs TRBV27 and TRBJ2-1, with D possibly matching TRBD1 (5 bases). The CDR3 extends over 17 amino acids. The V gene's germline CDR1 is MNHEY and CDR2 SMNVEV (reference sequence). Deletions cut 2 bases from V and 0 bases from J, with 14 bases between. The CDR3 DNA sequence: TGTGCCAGCAGTTTAAGGGCAGGGCTGGGCTCCTACAATGAGCAGTTCTTC. This translates into CASSLRAGLGSYNEQFF.

This clonotype was recorded a few times. The rearrangement links TRBV20-1 to TRBJ1-6; 7 bases match TRBD1. Germline V lookup: CDR1 DFQATT, CDR2 SNEGSKA (reference sequence). The CDR3 totals 16 residues. Trimming at V came to 2 bases and at J to 10 bases, leaving 14 bases not matched to a gene. The CDR3 DNA reads TGCAGTGCTAGACCCATCGACAGGGAAGTCTTGTCACCCCTCCACTTT. As protein: CSARPIDREVLSPLHF.